A single sample gave rise to the 23 T cell receptor beta chains below, sequenced in a study of CD8 T cells in Susac syndrome. With random hexamers, roughly 0.45 to 1 ug RNA was reverse transcribed. One entry per CDR3 protein results from TCRdb running MiXCR on the immunoSEQ multiplex PCR reads. The sample gives about 150,000 distinct CDR3 sequences, 90% to 95% of which show up once; roughly 0.2% is in the top ten. The sequenced material came from CD8+ T cells from PBMCs. The receptors shown here come from a human donor with multiple sclerosis.

CDR3 bases: TGCAGTGCCATGAACCCGGGGCTCGAATCGGGGACGCAGTATTTT. Amino acids: CSAMNPGLESGTQYF. V is TRBV20-1 and J is TRBJ2-3; D assignment may be TRBD1 or TRBD2 (5 bases each). The CDR3 has 15 amino acids. The V gene lost 6 bases and the J gene lost 9 bases, with 25 bases spanning the gap. Germline V gives CDR1 DFQATT, CDR2 SNEGSKA (reference sequence).

This clonotype was detected once. The rearrangement joins TRBV28 to TRBJ2-1; 9 nucleotides align to TRBD1. CDR3 length: 16 residues. In germline, CDR1 is MDHEN, CDR2 SYDVKM. V trimming: 6 bases; J trimming: 2 bases; junction bases outside the gene matches: 8. The CDR3 DNA reads as TGTGCCAGCAGAGCGTACGGGACAGGGCCCTACAATGAGCAGTTCTTC. Protein sequence: CASRAYGTGPYNEQFF.

The chain uses TRBV25-1 and TRBJ2-6; tentative D call: TRBD2 (6 bases). The CDR3 runs 14 residues. V lost 6 bases and J lost 1, with 7 bases in between. Germline loops: CDR1 MGHDK, CDR2 SYGVNS. For the CDR3, the DNA is TGTGCCAGCAGGGAGGGGTCTGGGGCCAACGTCCTGACTTTC. It specifies CASREGSGANVLTF. Complete variable domain (other parts from reference TRBV25-1 and TRBJ2-6): EADIYQTPRYLVIGTGKKITLECSQTMGHDKMYWYQQDPGMELHLIHYSYGVNSTEKGDLSSESTVSRIRTEHFPLTLESARPSHTSQYLCASREGSGANVLTFGAGSRLTVL.

This chain connects TRBV7-9 to TRBJ2-7, with D possibly being TRBD1 or TRBD2 (6 bases each). V lost 6 bases and J 0 bases, leaving 9 bases between the germline ends. The CDR3 consists of 13 residues. Germline V CDR1 and CDR2: SEHNR, FQNEAQ (reference sequence). The CDR3 loop reads CASRRGDSYEQYF. CDR3 sequence (DNA): TGTGCCAGCAGGAGGGGGGACTCCTACGAGCAGTACTTC.

The rearrangement links TRBV27 to TRBJ2-5, with TRBD2 matching over 7 bases. J gave up 1 base and V 3 bases, and 11 bases lay outside the gene matches. CDR1 MNHEY and CDR2 SMNVEV come from the germline V gene (reference sequence). The CDR3 covers 17 residues. The CDR3 reads CASSLLSGAFGQETQYF. The CDR3 DNA follows: TGTGCCAGCAGTTTGCTAAGCGGGGCCTTTGGCCAAGAGACCCAGTACTTC.

The CDR3 region is CATWTGGNSPLHF. In nucleotides, the CDR3 is TGTGCCACCTGGACAGGAGGGAATTCACCCCTCCACTTT. The chain has TRBV15 and TRBJ1-6, with TRBD1 matching 7 bases. The CDR3 has 13 residues. The J segment lost 7 bases and the V segment lost 8 bases, leaving 5 bases of the junction unmatched. CDR1 LNHNV and CDR2 YYDKDF come from the germline V gene (reference sequence). The full variable domain, its missing parts supplied by reference TRBV15 and TRBJ1-6, is DAMVIQNPRYQVTQFGKPVTLSCSQTLNHNVMYWYQQKSSQAPKLLFHYYDKDFNNEADTPDNFQSRRPNTSFCFLDIRSPGLGDTAMYLCATWTGGNSPLHFGNGTRLTVT.

The chain combines TRBV4-1 with TRBJ2-1; D perhaps matches TRBD2 (7 bases). This CDR3 region has 15 residues. CDR1 and CDR2 from the germline V gene are MGHRA and YSYEKL. V lost 0 bases and J lost 7, with 13 bases in between. CDR3 nucleotides: TGCGCCAGCAGCCAAGATCGCGGGGGCCTGAATGAGCAGTTCTTC. Translated, it gives CASSQDRGGLNEQFF.

The V gene is TRBV6-2 or TRBV6-3, the J gene TRBJ2-7; 10 nucleotides align to TRBD1. This CDR3 is 13 amino acids long. Per the germline V gene, CDR1 is MNHEY and CDR2 is SVGEGT. V lost 6 bases to trimming and J lost 6 bases; unmatched junction nucleotides: 5. Here the CDR3 reads CASSGQGVFEQYF. CDR3 bases: TGTGCCAGCAGCGGACAGGGGGTTTTCGAGCAGTACTTC.

V and J are TRBV25-1 and TRBJ1-1; 8 positions match TRBD1. Germline CDR1 and CDR2: MGHDK and SYGVNS. Losses at the gene ends were 6 bases for V and 7 bases for J; bases not matched to a gene: 4. The CDR3 totals 12 residues. Here the CDR3 reads CASRTGQGEAFF. CDR3 bases: TGTGCCAGCAGGACTGGACAGGGTGAAGCTTTCTTT.

The chain uses TRBV12-3 or TRBV12-4 and TRBJ1-1; the D is unclear. The CDR3 consists of 14 residues. V lost 7 bases and J 4 bases, leaving 16 bases between the germline ends. The CDR3 is CASKIEGSLTEAFF. The CDR3 coding sequence is TGTGCCAGCAAGATCGAGGGCTCTCTCACTGAAGCTTTCTTT.

The chain employs TRBV7-9 and TRBJ1-2; no clear D gene. Deletions cut 1 base from V and 2 bases from J, with 8 bases between. CDR3 length equals 14 residues. Germline CDR1 and CDR2: SEHNR and FQNEAQ (reference sequence). CDR3 nucleotides: TGTGCCAGCAGCTTAGTCAGCACCAACTATGGCTACACCTTC. It specifies CASSLVSTNYGYTF.

This clonotype was seen only once. This sequence joins TRBV29-1 and TRBJ2-7; 7 bases are a match to TRBD1. The CDR3 contains 13 residues. Germline lookup yields CDR1 SQVTM and CDR2 ANQGSEA. Trimming cost V 6 bases and J 3 bases; bases outside gene matches: 8. For the CDR3, the DNA is TGCAGCGTCCCCGGGACAGAACTCTACGAGCAGTACTTC. It codes for CSVPGTELYEQYF.

The chain uses TRBV7-9 and TRBJ1-1, with TRBD1 identical over 9 bases. Looked up from germline, CDR1 is SEHNR and CDR2 is FQNEAQ (reference sequence). After removal of 5 bases from V and 8 bases from J, the junction contained 6 bases not matched to a gene. This CDR3 region has 13 residues. The CDR3 reads CASSPWDREEAFF. CDR3 bases: TGTGCCAGCAGCCCCTGGGACAGGGAGGAAGCTTTCTTT.

The chain employs TRBV6-1 and TRBJ1-5, with a tentative D call TRBD1 (5 bases). CDR1 and CDR2 (germline): MNHNS, SASEGT. Trimming took off 6 bases at V and 0 bases at J, with 12 bases between the two ends. The CDR3 loop spans 15 amino acids. The CDR3 DNA reads TGTGCCAGCAGCCGAGGGACTGCTAGCAATCAGCCCCAGCATTTT. Translated, it gives CASSRGTASNQPQHF.

In DNA, the CDR3 is TGTGCCAGCAGCGCAGACATTACTGAAGCTTTCTTT. This codes for CASSADITEAFF. V usage is TRBV7-9 and J usage is TRBJ1-1; D remains unclear. There are 12 residues in the CDR3. CDR1 and CDR2 (germline): SEHNR, FQNEAQ (reference sequence). V lost 5 bases and J lost 5, with 9 bases in between.

The chain has TRBV7-9 and TRBJ2-1; maybe TRBD1 (5 bases). CDR1 and CDR2 (germline): SEHNR, FQNEAQ (reference sequence). Trimming stripped 6 bases from V and 8 bases from J, with 29 bases between. The CDR3 runs to 18 residues. The CDR3: CASSSSTHRAYRPDEQFF. The CDR3 coding sequence is TGTGCCAGCAGTTCCTCAACTCATCGGGCATACAGGCCCGATGAGCAGTTCTTC.

The chain combines TRBV5-4 with TRBJ1-2; 8 bases are a match to TRBD1. The CDR3 covers 14 residues. In germline, CDR1 is SGHNT, CDR2 YYREEE (reference sequence). V shed 2 bases and J 6 bases; nucleotides not matched to a gene: 6. The CDR3 loop is CASSFRTGKDGYTF. In nucleotides, the CDR3 is TGTGCCAGCAGCTTCAGGACAGGGAAGGATGGCTACACCTTC.

V is TRBV20-1 and J is TRBJ2-7; D gene uncertain. V was cut by 1 base and J by 1 base, with 8 bases left in between. Germline CDR1 DFQATT, CDR2 SNEGSKA (reference sequence). The CDR3 extends over 13 amino acids. In DNA form, the CDR3 reads TGCAGTGCTAGAGCCGCAGAGTCCTACGAGCAGTACTTC. This gives the protein CSARAAESYEQYF.

This sequence joins TRBV12-3 or TRBV12-4 and TRBJ1-5; D is unresolved. V was trimmed by 1 base and J by 4 bases, leaving 8 bases between them. This CDR3 comprises 14 residues. CDR3: CASSLGTGNQPQHF. CDR3 nucleotide sequence: TGTGCCAGCAGTTTAGGGACGGGGAATCAGCCCCAGCATTTT.

The chain carries TRBV2 and TRBJ2-1; D not resolved. The CDR3 is 16 residues long. V was pared by 4 bases and J by 6 bases, with 19 bases between. Germline loops: CDR1 SNHLY, CDR2 FYNNEI. The CDR3 reads CASSVSQPPTTNEQFF. DNA of the CDR3: TGTGCCAGCAGTGTTAGTCAACCCCCTACCACCAATGAGCAGTTCTTC.

The chain combines TRBV3-1 with TRBJ1-1; a possible D gene is TRBD1 (5 bases). V was cut by 1 base and J by 1 base, with 13 bases left in between. The CDR3 has 16 residues. CDR1 is LGHDT, CDR2 YNNKEL, per germline (reference sequence). The CDR3 region is CASSQVEEGTNTEAFF. CDR3 in DNA: TGTGCCAGCAGCCAAGTGGAGGAGGGGACGAACACTGAAGCTTTCTTT.

The chain employs TRBV9 and TRBJ2-1; D gene uncertain. V was pared by 3 bases and J by 8 bases, with 12 bases between. Per the germline V gene, CDR1 is SGDLS and CDR2 is YYNGEE. The CDR3 length is 13 residues. The CDR3 sequence is CASSGWGRDEQFF. CDR3 in DNA: TGTGCCAGCAGCGGTTGGGGTAGGGATGAGCAGTTCTTC.

V is TRBV28 and J is TRBJ2-3, with 8 bases lining up with TRBD1. The CDR3 is 16 residues long. V dropped 2 bases and J dropped 0; count of bases not matched to a gene: 4. Germline V gene data show CDR1 as MDHEN and CDR2 as SYDVKM. This CDR3 is CASSLGTGRSTDTQYF. CDR3 nucleotide sequence: TGTGCCAGCAGTTTAGGGACAGGACGTAGCACAGATACGCAGTATTTT.